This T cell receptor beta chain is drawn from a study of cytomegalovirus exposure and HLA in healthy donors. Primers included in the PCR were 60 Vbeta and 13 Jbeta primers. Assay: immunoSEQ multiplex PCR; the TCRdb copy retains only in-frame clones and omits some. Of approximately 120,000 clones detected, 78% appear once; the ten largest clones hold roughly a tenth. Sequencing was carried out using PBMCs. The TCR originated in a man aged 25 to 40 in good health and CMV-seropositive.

The CDR3 coding sequence is TGTGCCAGCAGTGGCGGGAGGGCTAGAGAGACCCAGTACTTC. As protein: CASSGGRARETQYF. The J gene is TRBJ2-5, the V gene TRBV2; TRBD2 agrees at 9 bases. This CDR3 contains 14 residues. Trimming removed 4 bases from V and 4 bases from J; junction bases left unmatched: 4. Germline values: CDR1 SNHLY, CDR2 FYNNEI.